This TCR beta chain was sequenced in a study of T cell changes during pregnancy in multiple sclerosis. Clones were sequenced by immunoSEQ multiplex PCR, and TCRdb holds only the in-frame ones, with some missing. The sample includes 83,000 or so clones, approximately 95% of them seen just once. Trimming stripped 5 bases from V and 2 bases from J, with 11 bases between. The germline V gene encodes CDR1 MGHRA and CDR2 YSYEKL. This CDR3 spans 14 amino acids. The sequence was obtained from a female donor in good health, enrolled as a control in a pregnancy study. J is TRBJ2-3 and V is TRBV4-1, with a possible D match to TRBD2 (6 bases). Sequenced material: peripheral blood, taken after pregnancy. The CDR3 protein is CASSGRETTDTQYF. The CDR3, as DNA: TGCGCCAGCAGCGGGCGGGAAACCACAGATACGCAGTATTTT.